The sequence of this T cell receptor (beta chain) was determined in a study of blood T cell repertoires in COVID-19. In the authors' methods: Nucleated cell number was recorded as an estimate derived from reference gene primer amplification. Some clones are missing from TCRdb's copy, which holds only in-frame ones; the method was immunoSEQ multiplex PCR. Clonal size and the V and J genes are those of that table, whereas D and trimming came from the DNA. The table lists about 190,000 clones, 88% of them singletons. There are 15 residues in the CDR3. Germline V gene lookup returns CDR1 LNHDA and CDR2 SQIVND (reference sequence). V gave up 7 bases and J gave up 3 bases, with 16 bases separating them.

The source is a man aged 35-49 years with active or convalescent COVID-19. Sequencing used peripheral blood. This chain links TRBV19 with TRBJ1-5; tentatively, D is TRBD1 (6 bases). DNA for the CDR3: TGTGCCAGTACTGCCAGCGGGGGCCCCAATCAGCCCCAGCATTTT. This sequence encodes CASTASGGPNQPQHF.